This TCR beta chain comes out of a study of identifying expanded T cells in peripheral blood. Study-wide results and caveats: Differentially abundant clones: around 1.2 between replicates, 16.4 at approximately 14 days, less than 25 at four. Clone count variance between roughly 2-week samples rose with total template count.

A remark on this clone: Its antigen is still unknown.

Profiling relied on immunoSEQ multiplex PCR, and the TCRdb table lists in-frame clones only, not all of them. The data show approximately 50,000 clones, roughly 82% seen once. Collection occurred without any documented infections or immune events in donors. This TCR came from a person aged 18 to 75 in good health. The material sequenced was blood.

The CDR3 protein is CAWTPDSGANNEQFF. CDR3 coding DNA: TGTGCCTGGACCCCGGATAGCGGGGCCAACAATGAGCAGTTCTTC. The genes are TRBV30 and TRBJ2-1; 8 nucleotides match TRBD2. Germline loops: CDR1 GTSNPN, CDR2 SVGIG (reference sequence). The trim removed 4 bases at V and 5 bases at J, leaving 10 bases unmatched. This CDR3 is built from 15 residues.